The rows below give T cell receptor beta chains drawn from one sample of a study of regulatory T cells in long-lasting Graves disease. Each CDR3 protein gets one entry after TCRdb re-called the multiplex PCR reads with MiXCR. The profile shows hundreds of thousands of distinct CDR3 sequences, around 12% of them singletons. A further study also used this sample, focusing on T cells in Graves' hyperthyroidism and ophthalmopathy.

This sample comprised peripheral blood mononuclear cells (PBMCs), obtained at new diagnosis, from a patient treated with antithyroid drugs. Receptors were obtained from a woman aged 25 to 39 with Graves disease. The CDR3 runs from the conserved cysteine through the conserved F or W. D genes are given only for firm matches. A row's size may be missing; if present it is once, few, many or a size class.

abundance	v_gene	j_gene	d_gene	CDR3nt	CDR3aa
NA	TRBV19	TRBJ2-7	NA	TGTGCCAGTAGTATAGGACGGGAGCAGTACTTC	CASSIGREQYF
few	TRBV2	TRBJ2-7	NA	TGTGCCAGCAGTGTAAGCCGGGTTCTCCACGAGCAGTACTTC	CASSVSRVLHEQYF
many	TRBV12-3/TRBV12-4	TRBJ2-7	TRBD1	TGTGGGGACAGGGGGTCGAGGGAGCAGTACTTC	CGDRGSREQYF
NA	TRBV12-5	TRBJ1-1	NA	TGTGCTAGTGGTTTCAGGGCCACTGAAGCTTTCTTT	CASGFRATEAFF
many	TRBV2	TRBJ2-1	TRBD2	TGTGCCAGCACCCCGGGACTATTAAGCTCCTACAATGAGCAGTTCTTC	CASTPGLLSSYNEQFF
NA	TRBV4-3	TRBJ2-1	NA	TGCGCCAGCAGCCAAGATCGGAGCGGCACTTCCTACAATGAGCAGTTCTTC	CASSQDRSGTSYNEQFF
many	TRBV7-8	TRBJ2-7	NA	TGTGCCAGCAGCTTCTCTACAGGTAACTCCTACGAGCAGTACTTC	CASSFSTGNSYEQYF
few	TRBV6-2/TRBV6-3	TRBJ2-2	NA	TGTGCCAGCAGTTACTTATCTGGGTGGGACACCGGGGGGCTGTTTTTT	CASSYLSGWDTGGLFF
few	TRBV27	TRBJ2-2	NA	TGTGCCAGCTCTTGGGCGAGACAGGAGAACACCGGGGAGCTGTTTTTT	CASSWARQENTGELFF
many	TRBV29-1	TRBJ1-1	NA	TGCAGCGTTGGGGTGGGCGGGACTGAAGCTTTCTTT	CSVGVGGTEAFF
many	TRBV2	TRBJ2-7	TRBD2	TGTGCCAGCAAACGGCTAGCGGGAGGCTCCTCCTACGAGCAGTACTTC	CASKRLAGGSSYEQYF
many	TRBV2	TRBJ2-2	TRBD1	TGTGCCAGCGGGAGGACAGGGTCCACCGGGGAGCTGTTTTTT	CASGRTGSTGELFF
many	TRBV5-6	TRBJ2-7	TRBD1	TGTGCCAGCAGCACCGGGACAGGGCCGGGAGGGCAGTACTTC	CASSTGTGPGGQYF
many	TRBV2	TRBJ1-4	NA	TGTGCCAGCAGGCCAACCTCTGAAAAACTGTTTTTT	CASRPTSEKLFF
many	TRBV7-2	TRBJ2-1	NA	TGTGCCAGCAGCCTGTACTCAATGGTCCAAAATGAGCAGTTCTTC	CASSLYSMVQNEQFF
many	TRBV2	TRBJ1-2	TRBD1	TGTGCCAGCAGCTTCGGACAGGGAAACTATGGCTACACCTTC	CASSFGQGNYGYTF
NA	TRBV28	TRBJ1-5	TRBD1	TGTGCCAGTACCCAGGGGGCGGGTAGAGAATATCAGCCCCAGCATTTT	CASTQGAGREYQPQHF
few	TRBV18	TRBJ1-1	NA	TGTGCCAGCTCACCATCTAAAAGGACCGGATTGACTGAAGCTTTCTTT	CASSPSKRTGLTEAFF
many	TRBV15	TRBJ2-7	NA	TGTGCCACCAGCAGGGACGTTGGGTACGAGCAGTACTTC	CATSRDVGYEQYF
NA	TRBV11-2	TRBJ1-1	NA	TGTGCCAGCAGCCCCCTTAGGAGCACTGAAGCTTTCTTT	CASSPLRSTEAFF
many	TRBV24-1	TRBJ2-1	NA	TGTGCCACCAGTGCCGGAACCGGGTCAGGGCCTCAGGGGCAGTTCTTC	CATSAGTGSGPQGQFF
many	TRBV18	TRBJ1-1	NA	TGTGCCAGCTCACTTGTCGGGGTCGAGGGTGAAGCTTTCTTT	CASSLVGVEGEAFF
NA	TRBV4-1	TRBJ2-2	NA	TGCGCCAGCAGCCATCATGACTTGAACACCGGGGAGCTGTTTTTT	CASSHHDLNTGELFF
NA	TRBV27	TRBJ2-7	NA	TGTGCCAGCAGTTTGGATGGCAGATATACGGAGCAGTACTTC	CASSLDGRYTEQYF
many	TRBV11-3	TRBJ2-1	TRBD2	TGTGCCAGCAGCTTAGGGTTAACCCGGACTAGCAGGTACAATGAGCAGTTCTTC	CASSLGLTRTSRYNEQFF
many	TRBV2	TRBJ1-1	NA	TGTGCCAGCAGTGAAGGAGACCCCAGAAACACTGAAGCTTTCTTT	CASSEGDPRNTEAFF
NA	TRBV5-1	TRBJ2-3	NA	TGCGCCAGCAGCTCCCTTGTAGCGGAAAGCACAGATACGCAGTATTTT	CASSSLVAESTDTQYF
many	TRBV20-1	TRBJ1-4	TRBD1	TGCAGTGCTCAAAATCGACAGGGTAGCGAAAAACTGTTTTTT	CSAQNRQGSEKLFF
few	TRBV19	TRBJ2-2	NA	TGTGCCAGTAGTATTCTGCCAGGCACCGGGGAGCTGTTTTTT	CASSILPGTGELFF
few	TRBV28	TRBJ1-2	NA	TGTGCCACGGATCAGGTGCGGTATGGCTACACCTTC	CATDQVRYGYTF
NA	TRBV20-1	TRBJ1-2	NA	TGCACCGGCCGAGGGCCAGCAAACTATGGCTACACCTTC	CTGRGPANYGYTF
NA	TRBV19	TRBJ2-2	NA	TGTGCCAGTAGTTCGTCCAGGGCCGGGGAGCTGTTTTTT	CASSSSRAGELFF
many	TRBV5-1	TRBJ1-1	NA	TGCGCCAGCAGCAGGACAACTAACACTGAAGCTTTCTTT	CASSRTTNTEAFF
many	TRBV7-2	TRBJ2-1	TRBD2	TGTGCCAGCAGCTTAGCGCTGACTAGCGGGAGAGGTGGGCAGTTCTTC	CASSLALTSGRGGQFF
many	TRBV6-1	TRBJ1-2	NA	TGTGCCAGCAGCCAAACAGCTAACTATGGCTACACCTTC	CASSQTANYGYTF
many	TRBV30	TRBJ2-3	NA	TGTGCCTGGAGTGTAGGGACTAGCACAGATACGCAGTATTTT	CAWSVGTSTDTQYF
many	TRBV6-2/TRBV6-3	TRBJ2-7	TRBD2	TGTGCCAGCGGACTAGCGGGCTCCTACGAGCAGTACTTC	CASGLAGSYEQYF
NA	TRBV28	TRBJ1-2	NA	TGTGCCAGCAGTTTATCACACCTAACTAACTATGGCTACACCTTC	CASSLSHLTNYGYTF
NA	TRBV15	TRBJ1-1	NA	TGTGCCACCAGAAATGGCAGGACGGGAGGAGCTTTCTTT	CATRNGRTGGAFF
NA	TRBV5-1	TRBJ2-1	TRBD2	TGCGCCAGCAGCCCGGTAGCGGGTAACAATGAGCAGTTCTTC	CASSPVAGNNEQFF
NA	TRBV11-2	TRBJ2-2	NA	TGTGCCAGCAGCTTAGTAGTAGCCGGGGAGCTGTTTTTT	CASSLVVAGELFF
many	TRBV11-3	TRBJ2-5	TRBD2	TGTGCCAGCAGCTTAGGCGAGCGGGAGGGTCGAGAGACCCAGTACTTC	CASSLGEREGRETQYF
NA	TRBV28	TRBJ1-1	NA	TGTGCCAATAAACAGGGATATCGGGCGGTGAACACTGAAGCTTTCTTT	CANKQGYRAVNTEAFF
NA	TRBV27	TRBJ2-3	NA	TGTGCCAGCAGCACCCCTCGGGGAGGCGGAGCGAGCACAGATACGCAGTATTTT	CASSTPRGGGASTDTQYF
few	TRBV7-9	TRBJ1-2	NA	TGTGCCAGCAGTTCAGGACCAAGATATGGCTACACCTTC	CASSSGPRYGYTF
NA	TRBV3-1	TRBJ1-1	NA	TGTGCCAGCAGCCAAGATACAGTGAACACTGAAGCTTTCTTT	CASSQDTVNTEAFF
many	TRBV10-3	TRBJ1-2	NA	TGTGCCATCAGCGAGACAGGATTTAACTATGGCTACACCTTC	CAISETGFNYGYTF
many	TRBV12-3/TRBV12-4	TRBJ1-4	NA	TGTGCCAGCAGTTGGGCAGGGAATGAAAAACTGTCTTTT	CASSWAGNEKLSF
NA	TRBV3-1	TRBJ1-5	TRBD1	TGTGCCAGCAGCCAGGACAGGAGTCTGAGGCAGCCCCAGCATTTT	CASSQDRSLRQPQHF
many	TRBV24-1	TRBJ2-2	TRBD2	TGTGCCACCAAAGACGGCGGGAGCTCTACCGGGGAGCTGTTTTTT	CATKDGGSSTGELFF
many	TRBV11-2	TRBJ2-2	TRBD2	TGTGCCAGCAGCTTAAGGTGGGAGGGTTGGAACACCGGGGAGCTGTTTTTT	CASSLRWEGWNTGELFF
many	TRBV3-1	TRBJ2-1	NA	TGTGCCAGCAGCCAAGTCGGTAGCCCGCTACGCAATGAGCAGTTCTTC	CASSQVGSPLRNEQFF